This entry features one TCR beta chain sequence. Documented time point: baseline pretreatment blood. Treatment in this sample: 15 Gy SBRT to primary tumor, nephrectomy 4 weeks later. After SBRT, blood was collected at 2 and 4 weeks, plus baseline. Clear cell pathology was present in this patient's renal cell carcinoma. With V trimmed by 5 bases and J by 2 bases, 8 bases remained unmatched. Per the germline V gene, CDR1 is MNHEY and CDR2 is SMNVEV (reference sequence). The CDR3 covers 15 residues. This sample is part of a study of radiation and T cells in renal cell carcinoma. Study at large: Nephrectomy followed 15 Gy stereotactic body radiation by 4 weeks.

Some clones are missing from TCRdb's copy, which holds only in-frame ones; the method was immunoSEQ multiplex PCR. Of about 140,000 clones listed, approximately 87% were seen once; the top ten hold roughly 25%. This rearrangement joins TRBV27 to TRBJ1-2, with 7 bases matching TRBD1. The clonotype originates from a woman between 50 and 59 years old with renal cell carcinoma. The sample here was blood, taken from a patient whose treatment included radiotherapy and nephrectomy. CDR3 protein: CASSPQLQGNYGYTF. The CDR3 DNA reads as TGTGCCAGCAGTCCTCAACTACAGGGGAACTATGGCTACACCTTC.